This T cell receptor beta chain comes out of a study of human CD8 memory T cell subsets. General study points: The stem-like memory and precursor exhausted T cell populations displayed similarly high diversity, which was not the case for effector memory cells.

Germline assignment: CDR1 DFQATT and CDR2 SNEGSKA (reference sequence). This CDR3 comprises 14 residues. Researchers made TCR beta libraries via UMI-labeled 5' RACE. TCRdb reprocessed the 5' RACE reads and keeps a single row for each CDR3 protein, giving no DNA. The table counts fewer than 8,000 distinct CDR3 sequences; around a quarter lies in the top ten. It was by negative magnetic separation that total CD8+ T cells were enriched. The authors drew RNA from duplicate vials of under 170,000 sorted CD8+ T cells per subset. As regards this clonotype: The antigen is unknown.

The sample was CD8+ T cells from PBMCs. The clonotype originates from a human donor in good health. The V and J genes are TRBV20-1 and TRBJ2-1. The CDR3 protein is CSARDSLVYNEQFF.